This T cell receptor (beta chain) was retrieved from a study of lymphopenia after photon versus proton radiotherapy. Study-level results: Larger post-nadir TCR diversity loss correlated inversely with survival in deceased patients. Under photons, naive T cells and diversity fell while effector/memory populations rose. Post-nadir diversity loss with photons came from oligoclonal expansion, particularly CD8+ Temra cells.

Notes on this clone: The antigen remains undetermined.

The repertoire was sequenced with immunoSEQ multiplex PCR; TCRdb's copy has only in-frame clones and lacks some. The sample shows around 15,000 clones, 75% to 90% of them seen only once. This TCR was recovered from a woman aged 60-75 years with cholangiocarcinoma. Some clones in this sample may be carry-over from other donors' samples. The material sequenced was peripheral blood, taken from a patient treated with proton-based radiotherapy.

CDR3 nucleotides: TGTGCCAGCAGTGAAATGACGGGAATCTACGAGCAGTACTTC. It translates to CASSEMTGIYEQYF. The J gene is TRBJ2-7, the V gene TRBV2; D is perhaps TRBD2 (5 bases). The CDR3 runs 14 residues. The germline gives CDR1 SNHLY, CDR2 FYNNEI. V was clipped by 2 bases and J by 3 bases, with 11 bases between them.